This T cell receptor beta chain was recorded in a study of cytomegalovirus exposure and HLA in healthy donors. Study-level information: Just over 80% of more than 300 genotyped donors fell in the Caucasian-associated ancestry cluster.

The PCR contained 60 Vbeta and 13 Jbeta primers. Sequenced by immunoSEQ multiplex PCR; TCRdb stores in-frame clones only, minus some. The profile covers about 98,000 clones, with about 83% appearing a single time and approximately 15% taken by the ten largest. Donors showed nominal health when sampled, although they likely had unrecorded immune exposures. V lost 2 bases and J 3 bases, leaving 14 bases between the germline ends. The CDR3 totals 15 residues. Germline V lookup: CDR1 LGHNA, CDR2 YSLEER. The material sequenced was PBMCs. The receptor was isolated from a man in his sixties in good health and CMV-seropositive. The J gene is TRBJ2-7, the V gene TRBV4-3, with D possibly TRBD1 on 5 matching bases. The CDR3 loop reads CASSQIDRLNYEQYF. CDR3 coding DNA: TGCGCCAGCAGCCAAATAGACAGACTGAACTACGAGCAGTACTTC.